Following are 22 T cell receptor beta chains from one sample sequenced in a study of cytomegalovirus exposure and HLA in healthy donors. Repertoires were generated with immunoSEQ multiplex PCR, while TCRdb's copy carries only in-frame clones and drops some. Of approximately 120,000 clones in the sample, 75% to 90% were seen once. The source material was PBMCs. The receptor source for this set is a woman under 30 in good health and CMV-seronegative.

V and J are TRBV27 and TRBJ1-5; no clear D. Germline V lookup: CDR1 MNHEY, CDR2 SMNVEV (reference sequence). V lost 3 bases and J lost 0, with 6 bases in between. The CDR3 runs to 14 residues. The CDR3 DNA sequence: TGTGCCAGCAGTTTGCGGTATAGCAATCAGCCCCAGCATTTT. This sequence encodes CASSLRYSNQPQHF.

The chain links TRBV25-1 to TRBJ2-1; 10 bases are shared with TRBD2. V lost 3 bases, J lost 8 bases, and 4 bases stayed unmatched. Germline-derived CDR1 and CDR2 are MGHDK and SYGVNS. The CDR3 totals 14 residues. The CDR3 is CASSDLAGADEQFF. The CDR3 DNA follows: TGTGCCAGCAGTGATCTAGCGGGAGCGGATGAGCAGTTCTTC. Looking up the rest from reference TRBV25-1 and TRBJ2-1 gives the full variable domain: EADIYQTPRYLVIGTGKKITLECSQTMGHDKMYWYQQDPGMELHLIHYSYGVNSTEKGDLSSESTVSRIRTEHFPLTLESARPSHTSQYLCASSDLAGADEQFFGPGTRLTVL.

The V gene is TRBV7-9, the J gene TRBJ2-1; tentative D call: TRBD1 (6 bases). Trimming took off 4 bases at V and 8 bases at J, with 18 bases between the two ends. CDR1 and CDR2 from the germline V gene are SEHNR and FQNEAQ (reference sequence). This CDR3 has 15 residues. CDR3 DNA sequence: TGTGCCAGCAGCTCCCCCTCTTCACAGGGATATGAGCAGTTCTTC. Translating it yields CASSSPSSQGYEQFF.

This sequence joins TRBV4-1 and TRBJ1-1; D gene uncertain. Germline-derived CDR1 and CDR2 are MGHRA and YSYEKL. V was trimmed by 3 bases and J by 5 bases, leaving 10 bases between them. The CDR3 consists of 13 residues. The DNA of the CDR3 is TGCGCCAGCAGCCAGGCGGGAGAGACTGAAGCTTTCTTT. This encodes CASSQAGETEAFF.

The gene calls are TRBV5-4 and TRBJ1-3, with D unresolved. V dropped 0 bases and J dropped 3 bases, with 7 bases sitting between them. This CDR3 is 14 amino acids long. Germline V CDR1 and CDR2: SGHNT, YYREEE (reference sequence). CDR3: CASSLGGVGNTIYF. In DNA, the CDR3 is TGTGCCAGCAGCTTGGGCGGGGTTGGAAACACCATATATTTT.

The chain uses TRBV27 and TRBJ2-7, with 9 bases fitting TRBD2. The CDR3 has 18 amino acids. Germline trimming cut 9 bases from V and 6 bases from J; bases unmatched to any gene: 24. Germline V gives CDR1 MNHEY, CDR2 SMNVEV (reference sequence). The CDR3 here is CARPQAQSSGSGVGEQYF. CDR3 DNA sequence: TGTGCCAGGCCGCAGGCCCAGAGTAGCGGGAGTGGGGTAGGCGAGCAGTACTTC.

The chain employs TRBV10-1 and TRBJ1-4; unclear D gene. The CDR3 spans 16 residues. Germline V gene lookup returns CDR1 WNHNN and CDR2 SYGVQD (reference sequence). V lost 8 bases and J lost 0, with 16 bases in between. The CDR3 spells CASLPGGRATNEKLFF. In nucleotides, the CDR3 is TGCGCCAGCTTACCGGGAGGACGAGCAACTAATGAAAAACTGTTTTTT.

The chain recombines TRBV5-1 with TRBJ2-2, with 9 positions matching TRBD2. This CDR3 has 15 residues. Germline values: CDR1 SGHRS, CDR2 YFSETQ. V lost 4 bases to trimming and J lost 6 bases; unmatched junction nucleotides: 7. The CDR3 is CASSPLAGSSGELFF. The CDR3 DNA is TGCGCCAGCAGCCCCCTAGCGGGATCGTCCGGGGAGCTGTTTTTT.

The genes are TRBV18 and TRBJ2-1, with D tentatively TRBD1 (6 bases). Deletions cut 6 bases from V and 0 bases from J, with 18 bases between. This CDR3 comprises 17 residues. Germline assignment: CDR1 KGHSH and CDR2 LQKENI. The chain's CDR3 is CASSQDRRWSSYNEQFF. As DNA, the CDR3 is TGTGCCAGCTCTCAAGACAGGCGGTGGAGCTCCTACAATGAGCAGTTCTTC.

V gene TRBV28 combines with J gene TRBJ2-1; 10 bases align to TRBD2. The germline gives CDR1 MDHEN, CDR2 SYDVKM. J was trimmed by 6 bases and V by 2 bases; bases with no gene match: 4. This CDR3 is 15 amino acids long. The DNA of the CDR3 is TGTGCCAGCAGTTTAGGGGCTAGCGGGAGCAATGAGCAGTTCTTC. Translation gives CASSLGASGSNEQFF. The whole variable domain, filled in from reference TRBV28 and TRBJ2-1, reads DVKVTQSSRYLVKRTGEKVFLECVQDMDHENMFWYRQDPGLGLRLIYFSYDVKMKEKGDIPEGYSVSREKKERFSLILESASTNQTSMYLCASSLGASGSNEQFFGPGTRLTVL.

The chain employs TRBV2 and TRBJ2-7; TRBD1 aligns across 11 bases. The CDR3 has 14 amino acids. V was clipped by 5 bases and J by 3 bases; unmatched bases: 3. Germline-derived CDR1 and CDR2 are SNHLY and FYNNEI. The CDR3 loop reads CASSSGTGGYEQYF. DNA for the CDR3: TGTGCCAGCAGTTCCGGGACAGGGGGCTACGAGCAGTACTTC.

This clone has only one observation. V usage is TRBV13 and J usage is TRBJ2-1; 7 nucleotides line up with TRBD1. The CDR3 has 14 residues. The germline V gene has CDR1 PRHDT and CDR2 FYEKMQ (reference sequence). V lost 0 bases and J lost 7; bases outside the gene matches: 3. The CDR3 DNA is TGTGCCAGCAGCTTAGGGACAGGGTCGAATGAGCAGTTCTTC. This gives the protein CASSLGTGSNEQFF. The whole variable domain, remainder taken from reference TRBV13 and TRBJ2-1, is AAGVIQSPRHLIKEKRETATLKCYPIPRHDTVYWYQQGPGQDPQFLISFYEKMQSDKGSIPDRFSAQQFSDYHSELNMSSLELGDSALYFCASSLGTGSNEQFFGPGTRLTVL.

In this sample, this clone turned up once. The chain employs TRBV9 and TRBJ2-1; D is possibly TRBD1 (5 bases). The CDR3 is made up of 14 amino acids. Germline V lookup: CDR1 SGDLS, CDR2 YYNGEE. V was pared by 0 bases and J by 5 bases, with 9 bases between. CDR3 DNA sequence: TGTGCCAGCAGCGTAGGTCCAGGGCACAATGAGCAGTTCTTC. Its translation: CASSVGPGHNEQFF.

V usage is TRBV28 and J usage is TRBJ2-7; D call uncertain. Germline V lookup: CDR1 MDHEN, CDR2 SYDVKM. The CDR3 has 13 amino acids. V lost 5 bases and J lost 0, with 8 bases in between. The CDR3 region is CASSARVSYEQYF. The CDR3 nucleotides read TGTGCCAGCAGTGCCCGGGTCTCCTACGAGCAGTACTTC.

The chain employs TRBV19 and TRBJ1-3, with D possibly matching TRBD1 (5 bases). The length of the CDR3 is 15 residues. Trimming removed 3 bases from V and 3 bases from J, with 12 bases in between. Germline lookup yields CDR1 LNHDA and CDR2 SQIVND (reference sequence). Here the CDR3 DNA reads TGTGCCAGTAGTATGGGCCCGGGGGGTGGAAACACCATATATTTT. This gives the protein CASSMGPGGGNTIYF.

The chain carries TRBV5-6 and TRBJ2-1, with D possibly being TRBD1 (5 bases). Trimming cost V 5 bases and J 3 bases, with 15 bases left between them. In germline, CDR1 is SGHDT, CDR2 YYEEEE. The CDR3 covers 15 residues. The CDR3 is CASSLDTSFYNEQFF. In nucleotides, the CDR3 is TGTGCCAGCAGTCTGGACACCTCTTTCTACAATGAGCAGTTCTTC.

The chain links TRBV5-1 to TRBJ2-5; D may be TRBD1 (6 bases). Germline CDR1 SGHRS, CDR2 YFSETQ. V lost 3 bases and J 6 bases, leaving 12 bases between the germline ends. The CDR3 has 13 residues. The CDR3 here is CASSSRDTQTQYF. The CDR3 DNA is TGCGCCAGCAGCTCCCGGGACACTCAGACCCAGTACTTC.

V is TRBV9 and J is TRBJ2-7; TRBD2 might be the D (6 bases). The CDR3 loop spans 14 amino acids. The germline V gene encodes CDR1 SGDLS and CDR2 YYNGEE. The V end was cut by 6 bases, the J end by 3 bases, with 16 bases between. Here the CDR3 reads CASNDVRRGYEQYF. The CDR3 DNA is TGTGCCAGCAATGATGTAAGGAGGGGCTACGAGCAGTACTTC.

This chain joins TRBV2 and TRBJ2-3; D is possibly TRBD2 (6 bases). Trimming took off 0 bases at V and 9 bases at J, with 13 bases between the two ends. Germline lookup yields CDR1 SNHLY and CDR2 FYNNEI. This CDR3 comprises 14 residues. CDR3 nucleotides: TGTGCCAGCAGTGAAGCGTCGACTAGTCAAACGCAGTATTTT. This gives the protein CASSEASTSQTQYF.

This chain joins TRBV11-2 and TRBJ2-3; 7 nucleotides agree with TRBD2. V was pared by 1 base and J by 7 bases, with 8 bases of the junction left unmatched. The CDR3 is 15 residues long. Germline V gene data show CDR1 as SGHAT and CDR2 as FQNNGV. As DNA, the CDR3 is TGTGCCAGCAGCTTAGCGACTAGCCCCTTGTATACGCAGTATTTT. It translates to CASSLATSPLYTQYF.

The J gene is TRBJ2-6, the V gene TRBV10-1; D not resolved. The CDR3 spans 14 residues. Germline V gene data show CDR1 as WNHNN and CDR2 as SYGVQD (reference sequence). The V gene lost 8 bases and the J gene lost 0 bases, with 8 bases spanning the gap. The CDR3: CASLSGSGANVLTF. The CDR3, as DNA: TGCGCCAGCCTTTCCGGCTCTGGGGCCAACGTCCTGACTTTC.

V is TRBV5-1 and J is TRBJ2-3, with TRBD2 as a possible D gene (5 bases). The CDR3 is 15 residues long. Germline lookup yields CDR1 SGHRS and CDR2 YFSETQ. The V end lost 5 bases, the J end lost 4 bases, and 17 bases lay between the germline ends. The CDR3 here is CASSPGGGSPDTQYF. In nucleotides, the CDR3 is TGCGCCAGCAGTCCAGGCGGTGGGAGCCCAGATACGCAGTATTTT.